Included here is one T cell receptor (beta chain) sequence, with context. Its antigen is undetermined. Staff drew ten milliliters of peripheral blood from each donor. Alongside a J-beta primer mix, a sample-barcoded 5' primer served in a second PCR lasting roughly 6 to 11 cycles. TCRdb re-called the 5' RACE reads with MiXCR, one entry per CDR3 protein. This repertoire shows 600,000 to 1,000,000 distinct CDR3 sequences, more than 45% found once; its top ten account for roughly 20%. This sample was included in a study of blood T cells in healthy people across ages. Study-wide findings and caveats: Observed TCR beta diversity showed a strong correlation with the percentage of naive T cells as measured by flow cytometry. CMV status of donors was unknown, possibly confounding expanded clonotype changes.

The sequenced sample consisted of blood. The sequence was obtained from a young man in good health.

The CDR3 is CASSYGGHYGYTF. In DNA, the CDR3 is TGTGCCAGCAGTTACGGAGGACACTATGGCTACACCTTC. This chain joins TRBV6-2 or TRBV6-3 and TRBJ1-2, with D hard to call. The CDR3 has 13 residues. V gave up 2 bases and J gave up 3 bases, with 7 bases separating them. Germline CDR1 reads MNHEY; CDR2 reads SVGEGT.